Sequencing of this T cell receptor (beta chain) was carried out in a study of T cell repertoires in cytomegalovirus infection (dated by TCRdb to between 2017 and 2020). Regarding the complete study: Donor HLA type was relevant to the analysis, because carriage of CMV infection together with the matching HLA type was indicated by public TCR beta signatures.

V is trimmed back by 6 bases and J by 5 bases, and the junction contains 6 bases that no gene match accounts for. The CDR3 goes from the cysteine to the phenylalanine over 13 residues. Here the CDR3 DNA is all that survives: 39 bases in frame from base 1. CDR1 and CDR2 (DFQATT, SNEGSKA) derive from the germline V gene (reference sequence). The sequencing machine was an Illumina HiSeq 1500. The public sequencing data were trimmed at Q25 with fastp and processed into clonotypes with MiXCR by TCRdb, which kept only in-frame beta chains. Rows with one shared CDR3 protein collapse into an entry with the most common genes and DNA. This sample is represented by around 320,000 distinct CDR3 sequences; over 7.5% of them were singletons. Together, the top ten hold 4.3% of the sample. Points the paper makes about the study in general: The ex vivo response was dominated by HLA-C-restricted CMV-specific TCR beta clonotypes, which also provided the single most frequent clonotype in two of eight donors. In both this cohort and an independent roughly 330-donor cohort, the cumulative frequency of public TCR beta family members distinguished carriers of CMV infection plus the relevant HLA type.

This clonotype was seen ten or more times. Its specific antigen is unknown. No base-level quality is on record; no much larger clone is a single base apart. The TCR sequence derives from a human donor in good health (CMV status not recorded). Some clones in this sample may be carry-over from other donors' samples. The material sequenced was PBMCs. The sequence is built from TRBV20-1 and TRBJ2-5, with 10 junctional bases fitting TRBD1. The base sequence is TGCAGTGCCGGACAGGGGGTTGGGGAGACCCAGTACTTC. Its product reads: CSAGQGVGETQYF.